Presented here are 6 T cell receptor beta chains from one specimen sequenced in a study of CD8 T cells in ankylosing spondylitis (dated by TCRdb to about 2017). Broader findings and caveats from the paper: Blood from ankylosing spondylitis patients appeared to be characterized by a TCR beta motif made up of seven or eight highly homologous amino acid variants.

The library came from 5' RACE. The sequencer listed for this sample is Illumina HiSeq 2500. TCRdb took the public reads, trimmed them with fastp at Q25, ran MiXCR for clone calling and kept in-frame beta chains. Every CDR3 protein is listed once, alongside the most common genes and DNA of its rows. This sample has hundreds of thousands of distinct CDR3 sequences in its table, and roughly 12% of those were observed once. The ten top clones hold under 7.5% of the sample. What these receptors recognize is not known. Sample: blood, either unsorted or a sorted T cell fraction (not recorded which). These receptors came from a male donor with ankylosing spondylitis.

This clonotype turned up a few times. CDR3 amino acids: CSAARDLGLYGYTF. The CDR3, as DNA: TGCAGTGCTGCCCGGGACTTAGGACTCTATGGCTACACCTTC. The V and J genes are TRBV20-1 and TRBJ1-2, with D tentatively TRBD1 (5 bases). CDR1 DFQATT and CDR2 SNEGSKA come from the germline V gene (reference sequence). Trimming cost V 5 bases and J 4 bases, with 17 bases left between them. This CDR3 spans 14 amino acids.

The chain has TRBV20-1 and TRBJ1-1; 9 bases line up with TRBD1. Germline-derived CDR1 and CDR2 are DFQATT and SNEGSKA (reference sequence). The CDR3 consists of 15 residues. V lost 0 bases to trimming and J lost 5 bases; unmatched junction nucleotides: 7. The CDR3: CSARDKDRGWTEAFF. The CDR3 DNA follows: TGCAGTGCTAGAGATAAGGACAGGGGCTGGACTGAAGCTTTCTTT.

At least ten counts were recorded for this clonotype. The V and J genes are TRBV29-1 and TRBJ2-7; no clear D gene. This CDR3 is 15 amino acids long. V dropped 7 bases and J dropped 2 bases, with 21 bases sitting between them. Looked up from germline, CDR1 is SQVTM and CDR2 is ANQGSEA. The CDR3, as DNA: TGCAGCGCCCAAGGACCTAACCTTGGGACCTACGAGCAGTACTTC. This sequence encodes CSAQGPNLGTYEQYF.

This clonotype was found a few times. This sequence joins TRBV7-9 and TRBJ2-5; possibly TRBD1 or TRBD2 for D (5 bases each). Trimming stripped 2 bases from V and 3 bases from J, with 13 bases between. CDR3 size: 15 residues. The germline V gene has CDR1 SEHNR and CDR2 FQNEAQ (reference sequence). The CDR3 DNA reads as TGTGCCAGCAGCTTATCCGGGACCCGGAAAGAGACCCAGTACTTC. It translates to CASSLSGTRKETQYF.

The V and J genes are TRBV5-1 and TRBJ2-1; D uncertain. Germline CDR1 reads SGHRS; CDR2 reads YFSETQ. The CDR3 is made up of 15 amino acids. The germline V and J ends were trimmed by 2 bases and 0 bases, with 9 bases remaining between them. Written as DNA, the CDR3 is TGCGCCAGCAGCTTCACAGAGAGCTCCTACAATGAGCAGTTCTTC. This encodes CASSFTESSYNEQFF.

This clonotype has just a few counts. The chain links TRBV20-1 to TRBJ1-1; 8 nucleotides align to TRBD1. The CDR3 contains 14 residues. Trimming removed 0 bases from V and 5 bases from J; junction bases left unmatched: 5. CDR1 is DFQATT and CDR2 is SNEGSKA in the germline V gene (reference sequence). CDR3 protein: CSARDLTGDTEAFF. In DNA form, the CDR3 reads TGCAGTGCTAGAGATCTGACAGGGGATACTGAAGCTTTCTTT.